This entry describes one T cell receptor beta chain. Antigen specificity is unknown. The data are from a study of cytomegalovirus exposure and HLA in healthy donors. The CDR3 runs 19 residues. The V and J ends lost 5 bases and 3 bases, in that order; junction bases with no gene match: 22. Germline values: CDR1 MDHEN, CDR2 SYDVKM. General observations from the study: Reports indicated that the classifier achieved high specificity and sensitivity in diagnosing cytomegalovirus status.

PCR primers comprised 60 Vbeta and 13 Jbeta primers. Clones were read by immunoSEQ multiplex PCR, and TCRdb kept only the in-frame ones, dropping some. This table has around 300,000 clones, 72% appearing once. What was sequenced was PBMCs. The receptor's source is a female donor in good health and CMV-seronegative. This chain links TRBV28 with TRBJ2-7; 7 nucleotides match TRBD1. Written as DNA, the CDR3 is TGTGCCAGCAGTGCGACGACAGGGTTGATTATGGATAACAACTACGAGCAGTACTTC. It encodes CASSATTGLIMDNNYEQYF.